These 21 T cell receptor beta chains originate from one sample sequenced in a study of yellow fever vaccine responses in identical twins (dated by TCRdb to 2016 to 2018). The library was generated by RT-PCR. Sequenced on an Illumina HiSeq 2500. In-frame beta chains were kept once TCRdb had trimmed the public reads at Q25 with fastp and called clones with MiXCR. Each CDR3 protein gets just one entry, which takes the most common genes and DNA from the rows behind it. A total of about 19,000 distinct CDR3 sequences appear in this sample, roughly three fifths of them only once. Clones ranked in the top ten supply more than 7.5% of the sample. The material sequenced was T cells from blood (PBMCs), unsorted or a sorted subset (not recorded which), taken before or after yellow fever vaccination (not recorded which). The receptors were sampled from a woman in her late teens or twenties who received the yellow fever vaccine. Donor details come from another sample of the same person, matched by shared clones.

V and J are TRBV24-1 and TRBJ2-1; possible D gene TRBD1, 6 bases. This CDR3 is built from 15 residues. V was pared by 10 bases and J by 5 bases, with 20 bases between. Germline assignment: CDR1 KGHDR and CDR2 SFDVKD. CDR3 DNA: TGTGCCACTGCCAAACCAGGGGAAATCAACAATGAGCAGTTCTTC. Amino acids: CATAKPGEINNEQFF.

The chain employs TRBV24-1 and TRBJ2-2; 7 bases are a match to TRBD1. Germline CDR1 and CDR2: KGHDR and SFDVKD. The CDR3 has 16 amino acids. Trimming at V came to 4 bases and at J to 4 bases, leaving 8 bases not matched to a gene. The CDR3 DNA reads TGTGCCACCAGTGACTTGGACAGGACTTCCACCGGGGAGCTGTTTTTT. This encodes CATSDLDRTSTGELFF.

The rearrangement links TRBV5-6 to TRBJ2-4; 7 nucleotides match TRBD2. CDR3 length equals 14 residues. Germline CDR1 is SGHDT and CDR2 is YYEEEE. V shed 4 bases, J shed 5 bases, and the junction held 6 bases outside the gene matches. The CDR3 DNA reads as TGTGCCAGCAGCGCCCTGGGAGGGGAAAACATTCAGTACTTC. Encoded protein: CASSALGGENIQYF.

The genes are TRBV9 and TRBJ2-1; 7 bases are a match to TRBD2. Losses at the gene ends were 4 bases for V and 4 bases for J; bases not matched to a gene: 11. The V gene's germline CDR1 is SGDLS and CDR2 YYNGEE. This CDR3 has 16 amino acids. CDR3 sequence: CASSPKLLALYNEQFF. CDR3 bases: TGTGCCAGCAGCCCTAAGCTACTAGCGCTGTACAATGAGCAGTTCTTC.

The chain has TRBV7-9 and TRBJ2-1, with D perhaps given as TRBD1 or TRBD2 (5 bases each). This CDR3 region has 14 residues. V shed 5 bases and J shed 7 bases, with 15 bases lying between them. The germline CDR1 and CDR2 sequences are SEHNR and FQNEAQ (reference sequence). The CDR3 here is CASSQQLGGNEQFF. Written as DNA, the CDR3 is TGTGCCAGCAGCCAACAACTTGGGGGAAATGAGCAGTTCTTC. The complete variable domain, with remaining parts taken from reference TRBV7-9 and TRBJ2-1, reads DTGVSQNPRHKITKRGQNVTFRCDPISEHNRLYWYRQTLGQGPEFLTYFQNEAQLEKSRLLSDRFSAERPKGSFSTLEIQRTEQGDSAMYLCASSQQLGGNEQFFGPGTRLTVL.

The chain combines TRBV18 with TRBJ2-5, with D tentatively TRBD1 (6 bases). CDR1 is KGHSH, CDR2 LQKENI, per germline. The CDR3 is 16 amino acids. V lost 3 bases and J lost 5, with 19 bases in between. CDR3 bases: TGTGCCAGCTCACCCCCGAGGGGACAACGAACGGAGACCCAGTACTTC. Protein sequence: CASSPPRGQRTETQYF.

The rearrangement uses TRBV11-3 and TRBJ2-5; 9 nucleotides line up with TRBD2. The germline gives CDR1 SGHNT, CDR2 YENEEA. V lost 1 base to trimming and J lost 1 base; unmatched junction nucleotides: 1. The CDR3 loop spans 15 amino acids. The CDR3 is CASSLVSGGQETQYF. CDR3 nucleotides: TGTGCCAGCAGCTTAGTTAGCGGGGGCCAAGAGACCCAGTACTTC.

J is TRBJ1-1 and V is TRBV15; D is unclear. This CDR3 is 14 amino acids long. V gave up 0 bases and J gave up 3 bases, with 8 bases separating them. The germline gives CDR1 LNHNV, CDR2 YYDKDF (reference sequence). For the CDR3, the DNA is TGTGCCACCAGCAGAGATGCCCAGGACACTGAAGCTTTCTTT. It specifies CATSRDAQDTEAFF.

Here the CDR3 reads CASTREGTQYF. The CDR3 DNA follows: TGTGCCAGCACGAGGGAGGGTACGCAGTATTTT. V gene TRBV12-3 or TRBV12-4 combines with J gene TRBJ2-3; 7 nucleotides align to TRBD2. The CDR3 sequence is 11 residues long. After removal of 7 bases from V and 8 bases from J, the junction contained 3 bases not matched to a gene.

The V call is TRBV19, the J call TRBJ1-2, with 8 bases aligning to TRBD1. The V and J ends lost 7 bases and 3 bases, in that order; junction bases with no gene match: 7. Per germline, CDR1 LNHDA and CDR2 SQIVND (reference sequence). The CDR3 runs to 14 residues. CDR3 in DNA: TGTGCCAGTAATCCAGGGGGCGCTTACTATGGCTACACCTTC. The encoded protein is CASNPGGAYYGYTF. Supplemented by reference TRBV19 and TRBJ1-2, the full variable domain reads DGGITQSPKYLFRKEGQNVTLSCEQNLNHDAMYWYRQDPGQGLRLIYYSQIVNDFQKGDIAEGYSVSREKKESFPLTVTSAQKNPTAFYLCASNPGGAYYGYTFGSGTRLTVV.

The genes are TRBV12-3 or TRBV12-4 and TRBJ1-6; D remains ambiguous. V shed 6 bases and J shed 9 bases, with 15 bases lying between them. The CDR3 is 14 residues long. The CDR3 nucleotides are TGTGCCAGCAGCCAAGGCCAGACGGTTTCACCCCTCCACTTT. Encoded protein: CASSQGQTVSPLHF.

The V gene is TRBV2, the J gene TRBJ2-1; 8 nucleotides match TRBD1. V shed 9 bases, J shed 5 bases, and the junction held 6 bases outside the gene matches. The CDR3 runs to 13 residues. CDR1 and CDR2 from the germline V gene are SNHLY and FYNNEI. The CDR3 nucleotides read TGTGCCAGTCGGGACAGGAGAAACAATGAGCAGTTCTTC. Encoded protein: CASRDRRNNEQFF.

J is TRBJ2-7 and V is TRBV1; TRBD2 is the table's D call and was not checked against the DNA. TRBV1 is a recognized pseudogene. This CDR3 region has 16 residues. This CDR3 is CTSSRMKGREDYEQYF. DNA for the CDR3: TGCACCAGCAGCCGAATGAAGGGGCGGGAGGACTACGAGCAGTACTTC.

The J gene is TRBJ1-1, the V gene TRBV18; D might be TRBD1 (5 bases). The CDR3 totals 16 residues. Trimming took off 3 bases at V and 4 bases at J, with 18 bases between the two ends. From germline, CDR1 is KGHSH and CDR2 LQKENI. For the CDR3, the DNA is TGTGCCAGCTCACCCAGGAGGGGAGGATGGGGCACTGAAGCTTTCTTT. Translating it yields CASSPRRGGWGTEAFF.

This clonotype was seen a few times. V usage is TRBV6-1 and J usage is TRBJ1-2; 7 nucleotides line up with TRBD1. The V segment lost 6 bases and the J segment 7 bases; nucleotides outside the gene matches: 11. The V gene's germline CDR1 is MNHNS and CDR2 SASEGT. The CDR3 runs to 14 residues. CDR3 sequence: CASSRQGGSGGYTF. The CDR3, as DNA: TGTGCCAGCAGCCGACAGGGCGGTAGTGGTGGCTACACCTTC.

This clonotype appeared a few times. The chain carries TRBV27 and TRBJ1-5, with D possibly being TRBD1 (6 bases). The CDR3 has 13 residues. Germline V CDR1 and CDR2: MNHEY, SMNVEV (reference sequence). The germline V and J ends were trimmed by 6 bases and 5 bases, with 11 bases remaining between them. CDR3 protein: CASRPYRDQPQHF. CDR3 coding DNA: TGTGCCAGCAGACCCTACAGGGATCAGCCCCAGCATTTT.

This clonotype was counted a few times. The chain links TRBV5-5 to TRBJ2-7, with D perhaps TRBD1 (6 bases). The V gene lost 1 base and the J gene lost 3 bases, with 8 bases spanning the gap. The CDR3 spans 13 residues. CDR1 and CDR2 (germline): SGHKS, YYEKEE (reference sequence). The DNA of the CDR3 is TGTGCCAGCAGCTTGCACAGGGTCTACGAGCAGTACTTC. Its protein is CASSLHRVYEQYF. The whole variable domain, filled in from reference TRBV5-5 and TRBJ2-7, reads DAGVTQSPTHLIKTRGQQVTLRCSPISGHKSVSWYQQVLGQGPQFIFQYYEKEERGRGNFPDRFSARQFPNYSSELNVNALLLGDSALYLCASSLHRVYEQYFGPGTRLTVT.

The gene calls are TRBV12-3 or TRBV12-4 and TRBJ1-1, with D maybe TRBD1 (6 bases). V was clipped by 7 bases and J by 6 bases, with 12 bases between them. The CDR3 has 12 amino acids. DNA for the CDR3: TGTGCCAGCACGACGGGGGCATCTGAAGCTTTCTTT. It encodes CASTTGASEAFF.

CDR3: CSARDQEASGRMRQETQYF. In DNA, the CDR3 is TGCAGTGCTAGAGATCAAGAGGCTAGCGGGAGGATGCGCCAAGAGACCCAGTACTTC. This sequence joins TRBV20-1 and TRBJ2-5, with 11 bases matching TRBD2. J lost 1 base, V lost 0 bases, and 13 bases had no gene match. Germline V CDR1 and CDR2: DFQATT, SNEGSKA (reference sequence). The CDR3 loop spans 19 amino acids.

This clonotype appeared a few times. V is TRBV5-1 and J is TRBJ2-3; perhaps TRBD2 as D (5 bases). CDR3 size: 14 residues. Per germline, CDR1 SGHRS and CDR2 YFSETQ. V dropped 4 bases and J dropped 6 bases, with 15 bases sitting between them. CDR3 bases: TGCGCCAGCAGCCCAGGCGGGTCCCCGGATACGCAGTATTTT. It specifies CASSPGGSPDTQYF.

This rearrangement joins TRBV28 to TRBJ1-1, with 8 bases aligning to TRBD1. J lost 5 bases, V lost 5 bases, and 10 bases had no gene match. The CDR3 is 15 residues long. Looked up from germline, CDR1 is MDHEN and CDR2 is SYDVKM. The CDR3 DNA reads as TGTGCCAGCAGTAAAAGACAGGGGAGAGGGACTGAAGCTTTCTTT. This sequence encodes CASSKRQGRGTEAFF. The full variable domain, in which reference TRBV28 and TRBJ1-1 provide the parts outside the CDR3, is DVKVTQSSRYLVKRTGEKVFLECVQDMDHENMFWYRQDPGLGLRLIYFSYDVKMKEKGDIPEGYSVSREKKERFSLILESASTNQTSMYLCASSKRQGRGTEAFFGQGTRLTVV.